The 20 T cell receptor beta chains in this list originate from one sample, sequenced in a study of T-cell memory formation after mild COVID-19. From the 5' RACE reads, TCRdb called clonotypes with MiXCR, one entry per CDR3 protein. The sample lists around 53,000 distinct CDR3 sequences, 12% seen once, with around 25% in the top ten. The sequenced material came from PBMCs or a T cell subset sorted from them (not recorded which). The origin of the receptors is a man younger than 30 who had mild COVID-19 (a few samples of this study predate the infection). Cell type and time point are not known.

This clonotype was seen only a few times. This CDR3 is CASSGTGARSPLHF. Written as DNA, the CDR3 is TGTGCCAGCAGCGGGACGGGGGCTCGTTCACCCCTCCACTTT. The V call is TRBV9, the J call TRBJ1-6; perhaps TRBD1 as D (6 bases). Per the germline V gene, CDR1 is SGDLS and CDR2 is YYNGEE. This CDR3 contains 14 residues. Trimming took off 3 bases at V and 9 bases at J, with 13 bases between the two ends.

This clonotype was picked up a small number of times. V usage is TRBV10-1 and J usage is TRBJ2-2, with no clear D. The CDR3 is 13 residues long. Per the germline V gene, CDR1 is WNHNN and CDR2 is SYGVQD (reference sequence). V was clipped by 6 bases and J by 5 bases, with 10 bases between them. The CDR3 reads CASSASGTGELFF. CDR3 bases: TGCGCCAGCAGCGCTTCAGGAACCGGGGAGCTGTTTTTT.

The chain couples TRBV11-3 to TRBJ2-6; D is uncertain. The CDR3 length is 14 residues. Germline CDR1 SGHNT, CDR2 YENEEA. Trimming stripped 6 bases from V and 4 bases from J, with 10 bases between. The CDR3 sequence is CASSVESGANVLTF. CDR3 bases: TGTGCCAGCAGTGTGGAATCCGGGGCCAACGTCCTGACTTTC. Combining the CDR3 with reference TRBV11-3 and TRBJ2-6 gives the whole variable domain EAGVVQSPRYKIIEKKQPVAFWCNPISGHNTLYWYLQNLGQGPELLIRYENEEAVDDSQLPKDRFSAERLKGVDSTLKIQPAELGDSAVYLCASSVESGANVLTFGAGSRLTVL.

The V call is TRBV6-2 or TRBV6-3, the J call TRBJ1-1; unclear D gene. Trimming shortened V by 6 bases and J by 10 bases, and 21 bases separated the two germline ends. The CDR3 spans 14 residues. Per germline, CDR1 MNHEY and CDR2 SVGEGT. The CDR3 DNA sequence: TGTGCCAGCAGGTCTCCCCAGGTGACCGTGGTAGCTTTCTTT. It encodes CASRSPQVTVVAFF.

In this sample, this clonotype turned up a few times. This chain connects TRBV7-2 to TRBJ1-2; tentatively, D is TRBD1 (6 bases). CDR1 is SGHTA, CDR2 FQGNSA, per germline. The V end lost 2 bases, the J end lost 4 bases, and 14 bases lay between the germline ends. This CDR3 has 15 amino acids. DNA for the CDR3: TGTGCCAGCAGCTTAATGGGGGGGCTGGGCTATGGCTACACCTTC. Translation gives CASSLMGGLGYGYTF.

This clonotype was detected a few times. This chain's CDR3 is CASSLVGLQGETQYF. CDR3 DNA sequence: TGTGCCAGCAGCTTAGTGGGACTTCAGGGGGAGACCCAGTACTTC. The chain uses TRBV7-2 and TRBJ2-5; either TRBD1 or TRBD2 may fit D (6 bases each). The CDR3 runs to 15 residues. Trimming left V 1 base short and J 5 bases short, with 14 bases between. Germline V gene data show CDR1 as SGHTA and CDR2 as FQGNSA.

In its sample, this clonotype was seen a few times. The chain carries TRBV3-1 and TRBJ2-7; D call uncertain. V was shortened by 5 bases and J by 6 bases, with 8 bases between the two germline ends. CDR1 is LGHDT, CDR2 YNNKEL, per germline (reference sequence). The CDR3 sequence is 11 residues long. The CDR3 loop reads CASSSPVEQYF. CDR3 in DNA: TGTGCCAGCAGCTCGCCTGTCGAGCAGTACTTC.

This clonotype was observed at least ten times. This chain uses TRBV4-1 with TRBJ2-4; maybe TRBD1 (6 bases). Trimming took off 4 bases at V and 7 bases at J, with 17 bases between the two ends. The CDR3 length is 15 residues. Germline CDR1 MGHRA, CDR2 YSYEKL. CDR3 region: CASSRTQGLNNIQYF. The CDR3 coding sequence is TGCGCCAGCAGCCGAACCCAGGGGCTGAACAACATTCAGTACTTC.

There are many counts of this clonotype. J is TRBJ2-3 and V is TRBV2; 8 positions match TRBD1. Germline lookup yields CDR1 SNHLY and CDR2 FYNNEI. The CDR3 is 12 residues long. V shed 10 bases and J 2 bases; nucleotides not matched to a gene: 2. CDR3 region: CATDRDTDTQYF. CDR3 sequence (DNA): TGTGCCACGGACAGGGACACAGATACGCAGTATTTT.

This clonotype was detected a few times. CDR3 sequence reads: CASSLDSGGQPQHF. For the CDR3, the DNA is TGCGCCAGCAGCTTGGATTCGGGCGGTCAGCCCCAGCATTTT. V and J are TRBV5-1 and TRBJ1-5; no firm D call. CDR3 length: 14 residues. The germline V gene encodes CDR1 SGHRS and CDR2 YFSETQ. V was cut by 0 bases and J by 6 bases, with 10 bases left in between.

This clonotype was counted many times. This chain links TRBV19 with TRBJ2-2; D is possibly TRBD1 or TRBD2 (5 bases each). This CDR3 spans 14 amino acids. Germline V CDR1 and CDR2: LNHDA, SQIVND (reference sequence). The V end was cut by 2 bases, the J end by 3 bases, with 7 bases between. CDR3 in amino acids: CASSIWGYTGELFF. The CDR3 DNA reads as TGTGCCAGTAGTATATGGGGGTACACCGGGGAGCTGTTTTTT.

The chain combines TRBV18 with TRBJ1-3, with a possible D match to TRBD1 (6 bases). The CDR3 runs to 15 residues. From germline, CDR1 is KGHSH and CDR2 LQKENI. V was cut by 5 bases and J by 0 bases, with 11 bases left in between. The CDR3 coding sequence is TGTGCCAGCTCATATGACAGGTACTCTGGAAACACCATATATTTT. This gives the protein CASSYDRYSGNTIYF.

The CDR3 DNA is TGCGCCAGCAGCCAAGATTTTCGCAGGGGGTTGCCTGAAGCTTTCTTT. This gives the protein CASSQDFRRGLPEAFF. The chain is built from TRBV4-1 and TRBJ1-1, with 7 nucleotides matching TRBD1. This CDR3 contains 16 residues. Per the germline V gene, CDR1 is MGHRA and CDR2 is YSYEKL. The junction had 10 bases not matched to a gene; V was cut back by 0 bases and J by 6 bases.

The chain is built from TRBV20-1 and TRBJ1-6; D may be TRBD1 (5 bases). The CDR3 length is 13 residues. Trimming removed 1 base from V and 7 bases from J, with 8 bases in between. Germline CDR1 and CDR2: DFQATT and SNEGSKA (reference sequence). The DNA for the CDR3 is TGCAGTGCTAGAGGACAGTCCAATTCACCCCTCCACTTT. It specifies CSARGQSNSPLHF.

Only a few counts were recorded for this clonotype. The chain links TRBV20-1 to TRBJ1-2, with D tentatively TRBD1 (5 bases). Germline lookup yields CDR1 DFQATT and CDR2 SNEGSKA (reference sequence). Trimming pared 6 bases from V and 8 bases from J, leaving 16 bases between. This CDR3 region has 12 residues. The CDR3 protein is CSAWTLREGYTF. The DNA of the CDR3 is TGCAGTGCGTGGACACTCAGGGAGGGCTACACCTTC.

This clonotype appeared once. CDR3 bases: TGTGCCAGCAACAGGGGAATAGTGTTTAGGACTGAAGCTTTCTTT. It specifies CASNRGIVFRTEAFF. The chain carries TRBV3-1 and TRBJ1-1; 7 bases agree with TRBD1. Germline V gives CDR1 LGHDT, CDR2 YNNKEL (reference sequence). V lost 7 bases and J lost 5; bases outside the gene matches: 13. The CDR3 spans 15 residues.

The CDR3: CASSPRAGVVETQYF. The CDR3 bases are TGTGCCAGCAGCCCGAGAGCGGGAGTCGTGGAGACCCAGTACTTC. This sequence joins TRBV7-9 and TRBJ2-5, with 8 bases aligning to TRBD2. Germline CDR1 SEHNR, CDR2 FQNEAQ (reference sequence). The CDR3 has 15 residues. V shed 5 bases, J shed 5 bases, and the junction held 10 bases outside the gene matches.

This clonotype has just a few counts. This chain connects TRBV7-9 to TRBJ1-2; a possible D gene is TRBD1 (5 bases). The germline CDR1 and CDR2 sequences are SEHNR and FQNEAQ (reference sequence). The CDR3 covers 16 residues. Trimming stripped 3 bases from V and 8 bases from J, with 22 bases between. In nucleotides, the CDR3 is TGTGCCAGCAGCTTGCAGGTTGAACCAGCAGGGTACGGCTACACCTTC. Its translation: CASSLQVEPAGYGYTF.

The chain is built from TRBV12-3 or TRBV12-4 and TRBJ1-5; 10 positions agree with TRBD1. The CDR3 length is 14 residues. V shed 5 bases and J 7 bases; nucleotides not matched to a gene: 5. CDR3 sequence: CASSPDRGRQPQHF. The CDR3 nucleotides read TGTGCCAGCAGTCCCGACAGGGGGCGGCAGCCCCAGCATTTT.

This clonotype was seen only a few times. V usage is TRBV24-1 and J usage is TRBJ2-5; D ambiguous. V lost 2 bases and J 5 bases, leaving 2 bases between the germline ends. CDR1 is KGHDR, CDR2 SFDVKD, per germline. The CDR3 runs 11 residues. The CDR3 coding sequence is TGTGCCACCAGTGATTACGAGACCCAGTACTTC. As protein: CATSDYETQYF.